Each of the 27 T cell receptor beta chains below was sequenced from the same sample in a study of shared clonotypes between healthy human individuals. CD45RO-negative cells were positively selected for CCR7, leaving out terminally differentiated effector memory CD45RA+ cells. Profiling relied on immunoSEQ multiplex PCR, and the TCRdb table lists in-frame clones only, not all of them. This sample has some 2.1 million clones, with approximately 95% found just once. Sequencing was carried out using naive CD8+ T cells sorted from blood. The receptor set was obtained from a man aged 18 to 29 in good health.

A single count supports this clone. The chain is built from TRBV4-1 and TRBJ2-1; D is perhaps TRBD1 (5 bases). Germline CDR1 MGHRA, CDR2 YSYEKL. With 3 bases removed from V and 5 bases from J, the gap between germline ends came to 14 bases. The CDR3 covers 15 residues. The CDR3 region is CASSHRDPGDNEQFF. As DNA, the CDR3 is TGCGCCAGCAGCCACAGGGATCCTGGAGACAATGAGCAGTTCTTC.

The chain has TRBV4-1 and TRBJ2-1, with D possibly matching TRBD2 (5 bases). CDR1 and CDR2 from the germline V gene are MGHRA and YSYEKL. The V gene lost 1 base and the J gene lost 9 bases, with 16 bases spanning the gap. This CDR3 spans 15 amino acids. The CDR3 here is CASSQVFRGLGEQFF. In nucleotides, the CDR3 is TGCGCCAGCAGCCAAGTCTTTCGGGGTTTAGGTGAGCAGTTCTTC.

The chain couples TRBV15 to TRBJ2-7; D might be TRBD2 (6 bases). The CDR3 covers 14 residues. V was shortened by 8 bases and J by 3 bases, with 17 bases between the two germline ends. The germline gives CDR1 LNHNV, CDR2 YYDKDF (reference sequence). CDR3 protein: CATGNGGENYEQYF. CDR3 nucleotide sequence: TGTGCCACCGGGAACGGAGGGGAGAACTACGAGCAGTACTTC. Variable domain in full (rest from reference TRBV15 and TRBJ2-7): DAMVIQNPRYQVTQFGKPVTLSCSQTLNHNVMYWYQQKSSQAPKLLFHYYDKDFNNEADTPDNFQSRRPNTSFCFLDIRSPGLGDTAMYLCATGNGGENYEQYFGPGTRLTVT.

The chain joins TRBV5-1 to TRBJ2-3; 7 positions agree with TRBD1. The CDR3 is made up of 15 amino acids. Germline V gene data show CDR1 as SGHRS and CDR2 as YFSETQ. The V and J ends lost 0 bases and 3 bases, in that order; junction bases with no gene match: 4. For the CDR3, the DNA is TGCGCCAGCAGCTTGGAGGGGGCGAGAACAGATACGCAGTATTTT. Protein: CASSLEGARTDTQYF.

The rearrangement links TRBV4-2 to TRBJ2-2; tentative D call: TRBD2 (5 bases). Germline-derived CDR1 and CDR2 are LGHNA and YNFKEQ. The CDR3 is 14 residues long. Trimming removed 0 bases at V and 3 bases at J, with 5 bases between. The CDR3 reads CASSQEDYTGELFF. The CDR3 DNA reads TGTGCCAGCAGCCAAGAGGACTACACCGGGGAGCTGTTTTTT.

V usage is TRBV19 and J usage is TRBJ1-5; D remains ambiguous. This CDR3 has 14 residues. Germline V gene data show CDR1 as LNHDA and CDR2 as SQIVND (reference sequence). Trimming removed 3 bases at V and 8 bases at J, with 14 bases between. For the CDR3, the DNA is TGTGCCAGTAGTATTGGCGGTTCGTGGGAGCCCCAGCATTTT. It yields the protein CASSIGGSWEPQHF.

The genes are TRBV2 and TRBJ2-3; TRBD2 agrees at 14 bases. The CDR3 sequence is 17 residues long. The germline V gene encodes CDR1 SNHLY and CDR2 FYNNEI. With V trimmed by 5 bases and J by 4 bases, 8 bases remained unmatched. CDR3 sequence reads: CASSSIGTSGGSDTQYF. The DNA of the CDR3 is TGTGCCAGCAGTTCGATCGGGACTAGCGGGGGCTCAGATACGCAGTATTTT.

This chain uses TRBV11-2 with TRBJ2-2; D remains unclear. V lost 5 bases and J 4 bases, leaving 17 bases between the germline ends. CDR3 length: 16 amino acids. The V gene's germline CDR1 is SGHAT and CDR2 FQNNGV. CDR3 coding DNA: TGTGCCAGCAGCCCTCCCGGATTGGAGCTCACCGGGGAGCTGTTTTTT. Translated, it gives CASSPPGLELTGELFF.

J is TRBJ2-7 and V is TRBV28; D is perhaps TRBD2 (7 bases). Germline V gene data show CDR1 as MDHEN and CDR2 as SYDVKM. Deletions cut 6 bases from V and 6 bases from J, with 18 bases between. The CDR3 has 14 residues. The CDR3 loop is CASRLQGGNAEQYF. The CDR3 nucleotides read TGTGCCAGCAGGCTACAGGGAGGGAACGCCGAGCAGTACTTC.

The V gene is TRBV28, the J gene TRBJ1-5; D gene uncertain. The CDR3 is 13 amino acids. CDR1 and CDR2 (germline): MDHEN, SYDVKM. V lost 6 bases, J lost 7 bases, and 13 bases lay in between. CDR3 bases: TGTGCCAGCAGAACGGGGTATTCGCAGCCCCAGCATTTT. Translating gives CASRTGYSQPQHF.

The CDR3 DNA reads as TGTGCCAGCAGTTCCGACGGAAACCCCTACAATGAGCAGTTCTTC. It yields the protein CASSSDGNPYNEQFF. J is TRBJ2-1 and V is TRBV28, with D unresolved. The germline CDR1 and CDR2 sequences are MDHEN and SYDVKM. The CDR3 spans 15 residues. Trimming removed 4 bases at V and 2 bases at J, with 12 bases between.

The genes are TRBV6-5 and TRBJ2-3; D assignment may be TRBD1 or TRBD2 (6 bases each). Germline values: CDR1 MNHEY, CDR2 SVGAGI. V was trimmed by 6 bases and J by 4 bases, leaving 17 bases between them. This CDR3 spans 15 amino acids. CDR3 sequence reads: CASSYLEGGPDTQYF. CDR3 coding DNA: TGTGCCAGCAGCTATCTAGAGGGGGGCCCAGATACGCAGTATTTT.

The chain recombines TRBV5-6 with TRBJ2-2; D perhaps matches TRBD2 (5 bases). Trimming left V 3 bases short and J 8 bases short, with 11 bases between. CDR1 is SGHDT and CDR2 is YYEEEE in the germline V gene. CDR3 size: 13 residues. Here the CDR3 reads CASSSPGEGELFF. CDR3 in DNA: TGTGCCAGCAGCTCCCCCGGGGAAGGGGAGCTGTTTTTT.

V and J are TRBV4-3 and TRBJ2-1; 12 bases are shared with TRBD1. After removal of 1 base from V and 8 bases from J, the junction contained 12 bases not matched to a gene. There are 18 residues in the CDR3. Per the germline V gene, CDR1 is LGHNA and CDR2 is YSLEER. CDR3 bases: TGCGCCAGCAGCCAAGTGTACCTCGGGACAGGGGGCAGAGATGAGCAGTTCTTC. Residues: CASSQVYLGTGGRDEQFF.

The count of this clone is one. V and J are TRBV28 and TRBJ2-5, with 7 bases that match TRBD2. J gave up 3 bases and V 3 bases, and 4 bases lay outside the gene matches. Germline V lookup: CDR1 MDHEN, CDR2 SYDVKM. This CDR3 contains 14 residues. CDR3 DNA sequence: TGTGCCAGCAGTTTGGGCGGGGGTGAAGAGACCCAGTACTTC. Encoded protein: CASSLGGGEETQYF.

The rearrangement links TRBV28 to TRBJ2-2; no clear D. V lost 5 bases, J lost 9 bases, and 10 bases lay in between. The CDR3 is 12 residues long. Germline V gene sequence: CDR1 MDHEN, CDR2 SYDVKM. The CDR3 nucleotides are TGTGCCAGCAGTCCTCCCCGGCGGGAGCTGTTTTTT. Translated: CASSPPRRELFF.

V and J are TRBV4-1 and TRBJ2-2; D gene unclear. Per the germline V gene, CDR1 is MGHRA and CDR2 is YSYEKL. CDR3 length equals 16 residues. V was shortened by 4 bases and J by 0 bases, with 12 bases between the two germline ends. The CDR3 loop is CASSLRSISNTGELFF. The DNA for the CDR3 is TGCGCCAGCAGCCTCCGGTCTATATCGAACACCGGGGAGCTGTTTTTT.

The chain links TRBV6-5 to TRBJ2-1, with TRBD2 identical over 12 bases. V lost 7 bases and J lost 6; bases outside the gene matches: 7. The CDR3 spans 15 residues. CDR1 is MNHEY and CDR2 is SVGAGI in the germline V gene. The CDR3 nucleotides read TGTGCCAGCACCTTAACTAGCGGGGGGTTCAATGAGCAGTTCTTC. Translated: CASTLTSGGFNEQFF.

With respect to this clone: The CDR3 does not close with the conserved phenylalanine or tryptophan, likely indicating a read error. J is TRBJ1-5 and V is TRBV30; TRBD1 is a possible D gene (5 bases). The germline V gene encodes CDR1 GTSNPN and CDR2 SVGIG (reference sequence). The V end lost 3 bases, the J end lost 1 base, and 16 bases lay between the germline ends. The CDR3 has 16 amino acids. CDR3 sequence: CAWRPRDGVSNQPQHS. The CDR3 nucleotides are TGTGCCTGGAGGCCCCGGGACGGAGTGAGCAATCAGCCCCAGCATTCT.

CDR3 amino acids: CASSEDRDSPLHF. In DNA form, the CDR3 reads TGTGCCAGCAGTGAGGACAGGGATTCACCCCTCCACTTT. J is TRBJ1-6 and V is TRBV25-1, with 8 bases identical to TRBD1. The CDR3 totals 13 residues. With V trimmed by 3 bases and J by 8 bases, 0 bases remained unmatched. CDR1 is MGHDK and CDR2 is SYGVNS in the germline V gene.

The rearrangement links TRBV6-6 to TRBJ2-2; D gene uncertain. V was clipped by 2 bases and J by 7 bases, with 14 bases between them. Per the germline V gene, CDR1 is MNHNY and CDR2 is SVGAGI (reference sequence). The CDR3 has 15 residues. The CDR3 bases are TGTGCCAGCAGTTACGATACGGTGCATATCGGGGAGCTGTTTTTT. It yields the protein CASSYDTVHIGELFF.

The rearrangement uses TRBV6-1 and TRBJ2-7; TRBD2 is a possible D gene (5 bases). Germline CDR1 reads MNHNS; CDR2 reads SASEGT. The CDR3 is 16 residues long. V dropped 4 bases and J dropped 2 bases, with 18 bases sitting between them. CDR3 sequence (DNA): TGTGCCAGCAGTGTCGTCGGGGAGTCGGTCACCTACGAGCAGTACTTC. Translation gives CASSVVGESVTYEQYF.

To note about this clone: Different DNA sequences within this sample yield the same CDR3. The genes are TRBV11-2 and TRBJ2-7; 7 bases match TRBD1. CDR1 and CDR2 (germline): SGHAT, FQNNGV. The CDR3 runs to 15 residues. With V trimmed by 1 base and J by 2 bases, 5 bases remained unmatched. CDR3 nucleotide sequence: TGTGCCAGCAGCTTAGGGCCAGGGGGAACCTACGAGCAGTACTTC. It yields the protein CASSLGPGGTYEQYF.

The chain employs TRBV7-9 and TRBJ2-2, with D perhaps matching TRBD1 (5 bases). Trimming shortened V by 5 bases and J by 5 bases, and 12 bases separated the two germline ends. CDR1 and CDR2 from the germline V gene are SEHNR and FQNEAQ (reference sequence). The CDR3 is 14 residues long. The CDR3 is CASSLTDFTGELFF. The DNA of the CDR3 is TGTGCCAGCAGCCTGACAGATTTTACCGGGGAGCTGTTTTTT.

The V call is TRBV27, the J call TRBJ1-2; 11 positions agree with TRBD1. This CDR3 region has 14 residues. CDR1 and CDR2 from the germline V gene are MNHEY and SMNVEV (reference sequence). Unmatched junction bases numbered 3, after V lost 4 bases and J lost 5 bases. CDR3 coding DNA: TGTGCCAGCAGTTCGGACAGGGGGCTTTATGGCTACACCTTC. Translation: CASSSDRGLYGYTF.

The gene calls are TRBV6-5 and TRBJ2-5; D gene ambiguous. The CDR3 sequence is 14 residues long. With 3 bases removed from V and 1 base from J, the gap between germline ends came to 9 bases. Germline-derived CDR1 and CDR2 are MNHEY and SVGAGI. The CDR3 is CASSYSGRQETQYF. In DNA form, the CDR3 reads TGTGCCAGCAGTTATAGTGGACGCCAAGAGACCCAGTACTTC.

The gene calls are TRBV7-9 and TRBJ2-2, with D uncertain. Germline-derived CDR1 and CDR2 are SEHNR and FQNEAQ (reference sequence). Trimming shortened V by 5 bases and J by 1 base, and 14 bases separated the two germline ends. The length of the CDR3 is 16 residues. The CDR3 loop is CASSEKEHENTGELFF. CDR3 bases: TGTGCCAGCAGCGAAAAGGAACATGAGAACACCGGGGAGCTGTTTTTT.